Following are 19 T cell receptor beta chains from one sample sequenced in a study of T cells in Graves' hyperthyroidism and ophthalmopathy. TCR beta CDR3 region amplification was performed from RNA transcripts. A set of HTBI primers served as the primers for a first-round RT-PCR of the TCR CDR3. TCRdb independently ran MiXCR on the multiplex PCR reads; one entry per CDR3 protein. The data contain some 180,000 distinct CDR3 sequences, about a sixth of them singletons. The sample consisted of blood. Receptors originate from a woman aged 50 to 60 with Graves' hyperthyroidism.

Concerning this clonotype: A much larger clone lies one base from this, so it may be a read error. This chain links TRBV27 with TRBJ2-4, with TRBD1 matching over 11 bases. Unmatched junction bases numbered 11, after V lost 5 bases and J lost 5 bases. The CDR3 length is 17 residues. Germline V gene lookup returns CDR1 MNHEY and CDR2 SMNVEV (reference sequence). The CDR3 reads CASSEGQGVVRQNIQYF. The CDR3 DNA follows: TGTGCCAGCAGTGAGGGACAGGGGGTGGTACGCCAAAACATTCAGTACTTC.

This clonotype occurred many times. V is TRBV6-2 or TRBV6-3 and J is TRBJ1-1; D is unclear. This CDR3 region has 14 residues. Germline CDR1 MNHEY, CDR2 SVGEGT. V lost 4 bases, J lost 1 base, and 10 bases lay in between. The CDR3, as DNA: TGTGCCAGCAGTTCGCCTAACAGGAACACTGAAGCTTTCTTT. This sequence encodes CASSSPNRNTEAFF.

With respect to this clonotype: This clone may be a read error of a much larger clone one base away. In this CDR3 the conserved last residue, phenylalanine or tryptophan, is missing, so a read error is likely. V gene TRBV12-3 or TRBV12-4 combines with J gene TRBJ1-1; no clear D. This CDR3 is 14 amino acids long. V lost 2 bases and J 1 base, leaving 8 bases between the germline ends. The CDR3: CASSLLWQNTEAFL. CDR3 sequence (DNA): TGTGCCAGCAGTTTATTATGGCAGAACACTGAAGCTTTCCTT.

This chain joins TRBV7-9 and TRBJ2-2, with TRBD2 as a possible D gene (6 bases). This CDR3 spans 17 amino acids. V dropped 2 bases and J dropped 0 bases, with 13 bases sitting between them. Germline CDR1 and CDR2: SEHNR and FQNEAQ (reference sequence). CDR3 residues: CASSLYRGSPNTGELFF. CDR3 DNA sequence: TGTGCCAGCAGCTTATACCGGGGGAGCCCGAACACCGGGGAGCTGTTTTTT.

CDR3 sequence (DNA): TGCGCCAGCAGCCAAGACAGGGGGCGCTGGAAGTATGGCTACACCTTC. As protein: CASSQDRGRWKYGYTF. V usage is TRBV4-1 and J usage is TRBJ1-2; TRBD1 matches at 8 bases. CDR1 is MGHRA and CDR2 is YSYEKL in the germline V gene. The V gene end was trimmed by 0 bases and the J gene end by 5 bases; junction bases not matched to a gene: 8. The CDR3 loop spans 16 amino acids.

This clonotype was seen repeatedly, ten times or more. V is TRBV6-1 and J is TRBJ2-3, with 11 bases aligning to TRBD2. The CDR3 sequence is 15 residues long. Germline-derived CDR1 and CDR2 are MNHNS and SASEGT. Trimming at V came to 7 bases and at J to 2 bases, leaving 5 bases not matched to a gene. The CDR3 is CASTRLAGTTDTQYF. The CDR3 DNA is TGTGCCAGCACCAGACTAGCGGGGACCACAGATACGCAGTATTTT.

The table lists this clonotype with many counts. This chain uses TRBV9 with TRBJ2-3; D is perhaps TRBD2 (7 bases). The CDR3 runs to 16 residues. V dropped 2 bases and J dropped 2 bases, with 15 bases sitting between them. Germline V gene sequence: CDR1 SGDLS, CDR2 YYNGEE. In nucleotides, the CDR3 is TGTGCCAGCAGCGTGGGGGGGGGCCCCCTCACAGATACGCAGTATTTT. It specifies CASSVGGGPLTDTQYF.

This clonotype was found a few times. CDR3 loop: CASSHLDSNYGYTF. The CDR3, as DNA: TGTGCCAGCAGCCACCTGGACAGTAACTATGGCTACACCTTC. The genes are TRBV3-1 and TRBJ1-2; D may be TRBD1 (6 bases). Germline CDR1 reads LGHDT; CDR2 reads YNNKEL (reference sequence). This CDR3 region has 14 residues. Trimming took off 3 bases at V and 1 base at J, with 9 bases between the two ends.

The genes are TRBV7-9 and TRBJ2-2, with D unresolved. Trimming took 0 bases from V and 6 from J, leaving 8 bases between them. CDR1 and CDR2 from the germline V gene are SEHNR and FQNEAQ (reference sequence). This CDR3 has 14 residues. The CDR3 DNA reads TGTGCCAGCAGCTTAGCCAGATCCCCCGGGGAGCTGTTTTTT. This codes for CASSLARSPGELFF.

There are many counts of this clonotype. The rearrangement joins TRBV28 to TRBJ2-6; D not certain. This CDR3 has 16 residues. The germline V gene has CDR1 MDHEN and CDR2 SYDVKM. The ends were cut back, 5 bases at V and 0 bases at J, with 11 bases in the middle. CDR3 coding DNA: TGTGCCAGCAGTGAGGCAGACCCCTCTGGGGCCAACGTCCTGACTTTC. This encodes CASSEADPSGANVLTF.

This clonotype occurred many times. The V gene is TRBV12-3 or TRBV12-4, the J gene TRBJ1-5; D uncertain. The CDR3 is made up of 13 amino acids. V lost 0 bases to trimming and J lost 4 bases, with 4 bases between them. CDR3 loop: CASSLADNQPQHF. CDR3 DNA sequence: TGTGCCAGCAGTTTAGCCGATAATCAGCCCCAGCATTTT.

This clonotype was seen at least ten times. V gene TRBV15 combines with J gene TRBJ1-2, with a weak D call TRBD1 (6 bases). Germline-derived CDR1 and CDR2 are LNHNV and YYDKDF (reference sequence). The length of the CDR3 is 13 residues. The V end was cut by 2 bases, the J end by 5 bases, with 9 bases between. The CDR3 spells CATSRTTGYGYTF. DNA of the CDR3: TGTGCCACCAGCAGAACGACAGGTTATGGCTACACCTTC. The variable domain in full, completed from reference TRBV15 and TRBJ1-2, reads DAMVIQNPRYQVTQFGKPVTLSCSQTLNHNVMYWYQQKSSQAPKLLFHYYDKDFNNEADTPDNFQSRRPNTSFCFLDIRSPGLGDTAMYLCATSRTTGYGYTFGSGTRLTVV.

This clonotype was recorded many times. The chain carries TRBV6-2 or TRBV6-3 and TRBJ2-7, with 7 bases that match TRBD2. From germline, CDR1 is MNHEY and CDR2 SVGEGT. The CDR3 sequence is 15 residues long. J lost 3 bases, V lost 6 bases, and 11 bases had no gene match. The CDR3 is CASSLNGGFGYEQYF. DNA for the CDR3: TGTGCCAGCAGCCTAAACGGGGGGTTCGGCTACGAGCAGTACTTC.

In this sample, this clonotype turned up many times. The chain has TRBV7-9 and TRBJ1-6; D uncertain. Germline CDR1 reads SEHNR; CDR2 reads FQNEAQ (reference sequence). V lost 1 base and J 9 bases, leaving 7 bases between the germline ends. CDR3 size: 13 residues. CDR3 DNA: TGTGCCAGCAGCTTAGGACGAAGTTCACCCCTCCACTTT. Its protein is CASSLGRSSPLHF.

This clonotype came up many times. V usage is TRBV6-5 and J usage is TRBJ1-6, with D possibly matching TRBD1 (5 bases). V shed 2 bases and J shed 7 bases, with 12 bases lying between them. The germline CDR1 and CDR2 sequences are MNHEY and SVGAGI. The length of the CDR3 is 15 residues. CDR3 DNA sequence: TGTGCCAGCAGTTACGATGGCAGGACAAATTCACCCCTCCACTTT. It is translated as CASSYDGRTNSPLHF.

This clonotype was seen ten or more times. The chain combines TRBV6-4 with TRBJ1-2; possibly TRBD1 for D (5 bases). Germline assignment: CDR1 MRHNA and CDR2 SNTAGT. This CDR3 has 15 residues. V lost 0 bases to trimming and J lost 7 bases, with 15 bases between them. CDR3 nucleotide sequence: TGTGCCAGCAGTGACTCCCGAGGCGGGGCGCCTGGCTACACCTTC. This sequence encodes CASSDSRGGAPGYTF.

The chain joins TRBV6-2 or TRBV6-3 to TRBJ2-1, with TRBD2 matching 11 bases. Germline assignment: CDR1 MNHEY and CDR2 SVGEGT. CDR3 size: 15 residues. V shed 6 bases and J 6 bases; nucleotides not matched to a gene: 7. In DNA form, the CDR3 reads TGTGCCAGCAGATTTAGCGGGGGGGCCGGCAATGAGCAGTTCTTC. Residues: CASRFSGGAGNEQFF.

The chain joins TRBV28 to TRBJ2-7; D remains unclear. Germline CDR1 reads MDHEN; CDR2 reads SYDVKM. Trimming stripped 7 bases from V and 2 bases from J, with 18 bases between. This CDR3 contains 15 residues. The CDR3 DNA follows: TGTGCCAGCACCCTTGGAGCCCCGACCACCTACGAGCAGTACTTC. Its protein is CASTLGAPTTYEQYF.

This clonotype has just one count. A single base separates this from a much larger clone, so it may be a read error. The chain links TRBV25-1 to TRBJ1-4; no reliable D call. V lost 1 base and J 11 bases, leaving 17 bases between the germline ends. Germline CDR1 MGHDK, CDR2 SYGVNS. The CDR3 totals 15 residues. In DNA form, the CDR3 reads TGTGCCAGCAGTGAATTTGGTGCCCTTGCGGTCAAACTGTTTTTT. As protein: CASSEFGALAVKLFF.